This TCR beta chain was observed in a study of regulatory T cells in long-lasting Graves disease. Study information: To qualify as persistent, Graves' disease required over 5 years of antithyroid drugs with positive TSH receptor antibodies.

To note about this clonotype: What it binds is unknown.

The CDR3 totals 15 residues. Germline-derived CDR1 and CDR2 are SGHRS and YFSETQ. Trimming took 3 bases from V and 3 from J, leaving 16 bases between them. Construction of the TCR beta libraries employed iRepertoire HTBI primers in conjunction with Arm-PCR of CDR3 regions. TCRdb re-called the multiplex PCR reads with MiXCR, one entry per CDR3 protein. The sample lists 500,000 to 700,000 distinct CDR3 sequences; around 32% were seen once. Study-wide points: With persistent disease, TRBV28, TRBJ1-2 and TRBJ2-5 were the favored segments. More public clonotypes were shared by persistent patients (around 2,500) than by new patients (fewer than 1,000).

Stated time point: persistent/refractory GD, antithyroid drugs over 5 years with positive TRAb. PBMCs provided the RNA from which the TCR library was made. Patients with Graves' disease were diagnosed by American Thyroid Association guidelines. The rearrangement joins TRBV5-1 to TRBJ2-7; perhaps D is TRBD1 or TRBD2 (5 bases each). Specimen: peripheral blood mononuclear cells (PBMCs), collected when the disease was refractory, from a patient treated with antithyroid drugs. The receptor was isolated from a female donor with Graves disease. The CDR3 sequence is CASSSGDVGVYEQYF. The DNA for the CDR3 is TGCGCCAGCAGCTCCGGGGACGTAGGGGTCTACGAGCAGTACTTC.